This T cell receptor beta chain comes out of a study of T-cell memory formation after mild COVID-19. Whole-study context: The two donors had largely donor-specific TCR clusters.

As for this clonotype: Antigen unknown.

Constant-segment-primed 5'RACE gave TCR alpha and TCR beta cDNA libraries with sample barcodes and UMIs. MiXCR was run by TCRdb on the 5' RACE reads, yielding one entry per CDR3 protein. This sample has roughly 610,000 distinct CDR3 sequences, with 17% found just once. Study-wide results and limits: Shrinking CD4+ clones were chiefly CM and EM; CD8+ ones were chiefly EMRA.

V dropped 3 bases and J dropped 4 bases, with 12 bases sitting between them. Germline CDR1 DFQATT, CDR2 SNEGSKA (reference sequence). The CDR3 is 13 residues long. Input material: PBMCs or a T cell subset sorted from them (not recorded which). The chain carries TRBV20-1 and TRBJ2-5, with D possibly matching TRBD1 (5 bases). The origin of this receptor is an adult woman who had mild COVID-19 (a few samples of this study predate the infection). Cell type and time point are not known. The CDR3 DNA reads TGCAGTGCTAGTTCCAGGGCTGGAGAGACCCAGTACTTC. Its translation: CSASSRAGETQYF.